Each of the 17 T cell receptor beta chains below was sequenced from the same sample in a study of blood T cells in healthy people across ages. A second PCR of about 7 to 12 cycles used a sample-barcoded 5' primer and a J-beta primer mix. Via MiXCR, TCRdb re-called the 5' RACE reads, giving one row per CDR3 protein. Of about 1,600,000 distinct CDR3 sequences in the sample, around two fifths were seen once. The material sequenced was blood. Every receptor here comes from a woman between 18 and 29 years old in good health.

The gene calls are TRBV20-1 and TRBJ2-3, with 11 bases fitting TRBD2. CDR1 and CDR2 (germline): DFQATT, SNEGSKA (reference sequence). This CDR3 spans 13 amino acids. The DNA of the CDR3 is TGCAGCCCGGGACTAGCGGAGGCAGATACGCAGTATTTT. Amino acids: CSPGLAEADTQYF.

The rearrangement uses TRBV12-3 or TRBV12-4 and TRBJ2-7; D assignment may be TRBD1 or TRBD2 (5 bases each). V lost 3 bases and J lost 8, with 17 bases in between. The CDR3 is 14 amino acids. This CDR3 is CASSFGTISYKQYF. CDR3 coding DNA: TGTGCCAGCAGTTTCGGGACGATTAGTTACAAGCAGTACTTC.

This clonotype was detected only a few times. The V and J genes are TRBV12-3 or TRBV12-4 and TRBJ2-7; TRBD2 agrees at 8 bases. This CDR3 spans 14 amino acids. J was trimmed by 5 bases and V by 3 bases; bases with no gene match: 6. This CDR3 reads CASSFGGGNDEQYF. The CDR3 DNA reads TGTGCCAGCAGTTTCGGCGGGGGGAACGACGAGCAGTACTTC.

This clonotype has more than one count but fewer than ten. CDR3: CASMSLAGANYNEQFF. The CDR3 DNA follows: TGTGCCAGCATGTCCCTTGCGGGGGCTAACTACAATGAGCAGTTCTTC. The chain recombines TRBV28 with TRBJ2-1, with D possibly being TRBD2 (7 bases). CDR3 length equals 16 residues. With 7 bases removed from V and 3 bases from J, the gap between germline ends came to 19 bases. The germline CDR1 and CDR2 sequences are MDHEN and SYDVKM.

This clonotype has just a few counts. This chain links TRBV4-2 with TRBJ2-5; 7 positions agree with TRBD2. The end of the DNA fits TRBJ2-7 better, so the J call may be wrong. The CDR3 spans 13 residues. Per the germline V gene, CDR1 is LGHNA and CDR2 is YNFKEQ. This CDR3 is CASSQVGEGEQYF. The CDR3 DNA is TGTGCCAGCAGCCAGGTCGGGGAGGGCGAGCAGTACTTC.

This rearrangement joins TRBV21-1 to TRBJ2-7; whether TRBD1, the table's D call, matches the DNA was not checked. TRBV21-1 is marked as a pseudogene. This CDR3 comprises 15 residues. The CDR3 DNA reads TGTGCCAGCAGCAGCCTGGGGGGGAACTCCTACGAGCAGTACTTC. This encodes CASSSLGGNSYEQYF.

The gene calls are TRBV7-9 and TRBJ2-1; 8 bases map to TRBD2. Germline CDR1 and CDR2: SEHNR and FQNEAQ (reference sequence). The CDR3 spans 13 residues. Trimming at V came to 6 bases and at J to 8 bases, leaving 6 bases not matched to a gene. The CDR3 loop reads CASRLSGTDEQFF. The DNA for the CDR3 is TGTGCCAGCAGGCTTAGCGGGACCGATGAGCAGTTCTTC.

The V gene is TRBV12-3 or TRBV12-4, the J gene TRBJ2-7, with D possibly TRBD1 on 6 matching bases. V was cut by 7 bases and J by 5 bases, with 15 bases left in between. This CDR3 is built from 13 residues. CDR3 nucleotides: TGTGCCAGCACCACCGGGACACTGAACGAGCAGTACTTC. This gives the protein CASTTGTLNEQYF.

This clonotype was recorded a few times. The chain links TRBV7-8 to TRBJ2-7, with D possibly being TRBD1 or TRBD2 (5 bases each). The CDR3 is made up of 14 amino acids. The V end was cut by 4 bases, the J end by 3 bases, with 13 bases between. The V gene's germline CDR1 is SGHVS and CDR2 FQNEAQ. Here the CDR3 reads CASSSLRDGYEQYF. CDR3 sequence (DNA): TGTGCCAGCAGCTCGCTACGGGACGGCTACGAGCAGTACTTC.

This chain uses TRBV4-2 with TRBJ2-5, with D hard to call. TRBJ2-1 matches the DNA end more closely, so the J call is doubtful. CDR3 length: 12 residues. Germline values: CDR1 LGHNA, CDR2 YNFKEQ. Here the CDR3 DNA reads TGTGCCAGCAGCCAAGATCGAGAGACCCAGTTCTTC. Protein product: CASSQDRETQFF.

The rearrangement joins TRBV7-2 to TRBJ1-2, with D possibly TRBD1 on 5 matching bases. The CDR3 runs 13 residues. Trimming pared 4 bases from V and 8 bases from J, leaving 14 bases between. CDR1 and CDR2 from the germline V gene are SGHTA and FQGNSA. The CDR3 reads CASSSPGSEGYTF. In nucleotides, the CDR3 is TGTGCCAGCAGCTCACCAGGGTCAGAAGGCTACACCTTC.

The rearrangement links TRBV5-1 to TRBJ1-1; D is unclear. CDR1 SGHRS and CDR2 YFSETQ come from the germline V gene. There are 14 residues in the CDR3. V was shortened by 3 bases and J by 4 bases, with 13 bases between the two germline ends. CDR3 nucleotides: TGCGCCAGCAGCTCGGGTGAAGTTTCCACTGAAGCTTTCTTT. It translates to CASSSGEVSTEAFF.

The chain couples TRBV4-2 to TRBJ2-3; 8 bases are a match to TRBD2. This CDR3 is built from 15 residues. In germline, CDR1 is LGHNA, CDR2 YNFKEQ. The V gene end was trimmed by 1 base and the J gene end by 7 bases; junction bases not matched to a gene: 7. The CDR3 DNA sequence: TGTGCCAGCAGCCAAGGTAGCGGGGAACAGAATACGCAGTATTTT. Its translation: CASSQGSGEQNTQYF.

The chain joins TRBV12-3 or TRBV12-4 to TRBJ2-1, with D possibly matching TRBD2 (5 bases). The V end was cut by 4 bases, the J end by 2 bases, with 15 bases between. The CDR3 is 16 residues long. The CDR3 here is CASSSTREGPYNEQFF. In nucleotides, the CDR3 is TGTGCCAGCAGTTCCACGCGCGAGGGCCCCTACAATGAGCAGTTCTTC.

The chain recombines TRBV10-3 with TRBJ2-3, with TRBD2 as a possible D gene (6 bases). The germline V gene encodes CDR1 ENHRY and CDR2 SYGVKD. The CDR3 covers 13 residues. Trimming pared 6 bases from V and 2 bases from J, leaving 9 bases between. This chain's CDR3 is CAIRKDYTDTQYF. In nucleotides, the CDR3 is TGTGCCATCAGGAAGGACTACACAGATACGCAGTATTTT.

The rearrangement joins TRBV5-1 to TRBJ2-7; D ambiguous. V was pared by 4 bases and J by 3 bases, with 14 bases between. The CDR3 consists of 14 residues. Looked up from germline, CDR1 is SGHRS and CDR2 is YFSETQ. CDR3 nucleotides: TGCGCCAGCAGCGTGGCCGGCAGTAACTACGAGCAGTACTTC. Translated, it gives CASSVAGSNYEQYF.

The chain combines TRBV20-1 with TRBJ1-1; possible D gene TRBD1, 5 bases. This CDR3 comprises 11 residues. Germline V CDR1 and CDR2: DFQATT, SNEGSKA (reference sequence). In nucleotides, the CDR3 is TGCGTATTTCAGGGGAACACTGAAGCTTTCTTT. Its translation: CVFQGNTEAFF.